Below, 2 T cell receptor beta chains from the same sample are listed, as sequenced in a study of shared clonotypes between healthy human individuals. The assay was immunoSEQ multiplex PCR, and TCRdb's table has in-frame clones only and misses some. The table shows more than 2,000,000 clones, with 80% to 95% occurring only once. The sequencing input was naive CD4+ T cells from PBMCs. This sample's subset: CD45RA+ positively selected. The origin of the receptors is a young man in good health. Some clones in this sample may be carry-over from other donors' samples.

This clone appeared a single time. The rearrangement links TRBV5-1 to TRBJ1-6; D perhaps matches TRBD1 (6 bases). Germline V lookup: CDR1 SGHRS, CDR2 YFSETQ. V gave up 0 bases and J gave up 7 bases, with 11 bases separating them. The CDR3 has 15 residues. The CDR3 protein is CASSLGWTANSPLHF. The CDR3 DNA sequence: TGCGCCAGCAGCTTGGGGTGGACAGCCAATTCACCCCTCCACTTT. Drawing the rest from reference TRBV5-1 and TRBJ1-6, the complete variable domain is KAGVTQTPRYLIKTRGQQVTLSCSPISGHRSVSWYQQTPGQGLQFLFEYFSETQRNKGNFPGRFSGRQFSNSRSEMNVSTLELGDSALYLCASSLGWTANSPLHFGNGTRLTVT.

The CDR3 sequence is CASEGLANTGELFF. DNA for the CDR3: TGTGCCAGCGAGGGGCTGGCGAACACCGGGGAGCTGTTTTTT. The chain combines TRBV6-1 with TRBJ2-2; D tentatively reads TRBD1 or TRBD2 (5 bases each). The germline CDR1 and CDR2 sequences are MNHNS and SASEGT. Trimming removed 8 bases from V and 0 bases from J, with 10 bases in between. CDR3 length: 14 residues.